Shown below are 31 T cell receptor beta chains from a single sample sequenced in a study of blood T cells in healthy people across ages. Combining a sample-barcoded 5' primer with a J-beta primer mix, a second PCR ran for roughly 7 to 11 cycles. TCRdb re-derived calls from the 5' RACE reads in MiXCR, one entry per CDR3 protein. The sample holds 790,000 or so distinct CDR3 sequences; about 47% are singletons and the top ten take around a sixth. What was sequenced was blood. Receptor source: a man older than 75 in good health.

This chain joins TRBV4-2 and TRBJ2-7; TRBD2 aligns across 10 bases. Germline assignment: CDR1 LGHNA and CDR2 YNFKEQ. V dropped 4 bases and J dropped 0; count of bases not matched to a gene: 6. The CDR3 is 16 residues long. The CDR3 DNA sequence: TGTGCCAGCAGCCGAACTAGCGGGGCTTCCTCCTACGAGCAGTACTTC. As protein: CASSRTSGASSYEQYF.

This clonotype was counted many times. This chain uses TRBV29-1 with TRBJ2-7, with D perhaps TRBD1 (5 bases). The CDR3 runs to 12 residues. V was trimmed by 1 base and J by 6 bases, leaving 10 bases between them. Per germline, CDR1 SQVTM and CDR2 ANQGSEA. The CDR3 DNA reads TGCAGCGTTGAAGCCCCAGGGTTCGAGCAGTACTTC. This sequence encodes CSVEAPGFEQYF.

A few counts support this clonotype. The chain recombines TRBV20-1 with TRBJ1-2; 7 positions agree with TRBD1. This CDR3 is built from 14 residues. Trimming cost V 6 bases and J 0 bases; bases outside gene matches: 7. Germline CDR1 DFQATT, CDR2 SNEGSKA (reference sequence). CDR3 protein: CSAYDRVSNYGYTF. The CDR3 DNA follows: TGCAGTGCGTATGACAGGGTCTCTAACTATGGCTACACCTTC.

As DNA, the CDR3 is TGTGCCAGCAGCCGCATTTGGACTAGCGGGAGTCGCCACAATGAGCAGTTCTTC. This sequence encodes CASSRIWTSGSRHNEQFF. The rearrangement links TRBV11-1 to TRBJ2-1, with 13 bases that match TRBD2. J was trimmed by 5 bases and V by 5 bases; bases with no gene match: 12. This CDR3 region has 18 residues. The germline CDR1 and CDR2 sequences are SGHAT and FQDESV (reference sequence).

J is TRBJ1-6 and V is TRBV6-6; D unresolved. The germline CDR1 and CDR2 sequences are MNHNY and SVGAGI (reference sequence). With 6 bases removed from V and 10 bases from J, the gap between germline ends came to 16 bases. This CDR3 contains 14 residues. The CDR3 sequence is CASRSSAIGSPLHF. The CDR3 nucleotides are TGTGCCAGCAGATCTTCGGCGATCGGGTCACCCCTCCACTTT.

The genes are TRBV7-9 and TRBJ2-1, with 12 bases aligning to TRBD2. The CDR3 extends over 20 amino acids. Trimming cost V 2 bases and J 0 bases; bases outside gene matches: 11. CDR1 and CDR2 from the germline V gene are SEHNR and FQNEAQ (reference sequence). The CDR3 reads CASSLTSGRQTDYSYNEQFF. The CDR3 coding sequence is TGTGCCAGCAGCTTAACTAGCGGGAGGCAGACCGACTACTCCTACAATGAGCAGTTCTTC.

The J gene is TRBJ2-2, the V gene TRBV20-1, with 7 bases aligning to TRBD1. V was pared by 2 bases and J by 5 bases, with 2 bases of the junction left unmatched. The CDR3 runs to 13 residues. In germline, CDR1 is DFQATT, CDR2 SNEGSKA (reference sequence). CDR3 nucleotides: TGCAGTGCTAGACAGGGGGTAACCGGGGAGCTGTTTTTT. Protein sequence: CSARQGVTGELFF.

This clonotype has only one observation. V gene TRBV27 combines with J gene TRBJ1-6; D possibly corresponds to TRBD1 (6 bases). V was clipped by 5 bases and J by 8 bases, with 28 bases between them. CDR3 size: 19 residues. Germline CDR1 reads MNHEY; CDR2 reads SMNVEV (reference sequence). The CDR3: CASSQILFFKDRNDSPLHF. The CDR3 nucleotides read TGTGCCAGCAGTCAGATTCTTTTTTTTAAAGACAGGAACGATTCACCCCTCCACTTT.

This clonotype was counted between two and nine times. This CDR3 is CASTAGATSSYEQYF. DNA of the CDR3: TGTGCCAGCACCGCGGGGGCGACAAGCTCCTACGAGCAGTACTTC. The chain uses TRBV28 and TRBJ2-7; weak D call: TRBD2 (7 bases). The V end was cut by 7 bases, the J end by 0 bases, with 16 bases between. CDR3 length equals 15 residues. Germline CDR1 is MDHEN and CDR2 is SYDVKM.

This clonotype has just one count. This chain links TRBV7-9 with TRBJ2-7; D is unclear. CDR1 is SEHNR, CDR2 FQNEAQ, per germline (reference sequence). V was cut by 1 base and J by 5 bases, with 9 bases left in between. The CDR3 runs to 13 residues. The CDR3 sequence is CASSLDLGNEQYF. In nucleotides, the CDR3 is TGTGCCAGCAGCTTAGACCTGGGAAACGAGCAGTACTTC. Using reference TRBV7-9 and TRBJ2-7 for the parts outside the CDR3, the full variable domain is DTGVSQNPRHKITKRGQNVTFRCDPISEHNRLYWYRQTLGQGPEFLTYFQNEAQLEKSRLLSDRFSAERPKGSFSTLEIQRTEQGDSAMYLCASSLDLGNEQYFGPGTRLTVT.

This clonotype has more than one count but fewer than ten. The V gene is TRBV20-1, the J gene TRBJ2-1; D uncertain. This CDR3 region has 13 residues. Germline CDR1 is DFQATT and CDR2 is SNEGSKA (reference sequence). V dropped 5 bases and J dropped 5 bases, with 13 bases sitting between them. CDR3 nucleotides: TGCAGTGCTCCGCCCGGTCCTAACAATGAGCAGTTCTTC. Its translation is CSAPPGPNNEQFF.

This clonotype was seen ten or more times. CDR3 DNA sequence: TGTGCCAGCAGCTTAGCTATAGATACGCAGTATTTT. Translated, it gives CASSLAIDTQYF. The chain recombines TRBV7-2 with TRBJ2-3; no firm D call. Germline V gene lookup returns CDR1 SGHTA and CDR2 FQGNSA. V lost 0 bases and J lost 5, with 3 bases in between. The CDR3 has 12 amino acids.

This clonotype has a single count. V usage is TRBV20-1 and J usage is TRBJ2-3; D may be TRBD1 or TRBD2 (5 bases each). Trimming removed 1 base from V and 1 base from J, with 12 bases in between. Germline V gene sequence: CDR1 DFQATT, CDR2 SNEGSKA (reference sequence). This CDR3 comprises 15 residues. In nucleotides, the CDR3 is TGCAGTGCTAGAGGGGAAAGGGGAGGCACAGATACGCAGTATTTT. Protein sequence: CSARGERGGTDTQYF.

The chain is built from TRBV12-3 or TRBV12-4 and TRBJ2-5; D tentatively fits TRBD1 or TRBD2 (5 bases each). Trimming pared 5 bases from V and 1 base from J, leaving 11 bases between. The CDR3 has 14 amino acids. The CDR3 coding sequence is TGTGCCAGCAGTAACCGGGACGTCCAAGAGACCCAGTACTTC. It codes for CASSNRDVQETQYF.

The genes are TRBV20-1 and TRBJ2-1, with D possibly matching TRBD2 (6 bases). The CDR3 spans 17 residues. V was clipped by 0 bases and J by 0 bases, with 15 bases between them. Per germline, CDR1 DFQATT and CDR2 SNEGSKA (reference sequence). The CDR3 loop is CSARDRGRRSSYNEQFF. The CDR3 DNA is TGCAGTGCTAGAGATCGGGGGAGAAGAAGCTCCTACAATGAGCAGTTCTTC.

The rearrangement links TRBV20-1 to TRBJ2-3; D is ambiguous. This CDR3 contains 15 residues. The germline gives CDR1 DFQATT, CDR2 SNEGSKA (reference sequence). The V end was cut by 3 bases, the J end by 0 bases, with 13 bases between. CDR3 nucleotide sequence: TGCAGTGCTAGTCTCCCTGGGATAAGCACAGATACGCAGTATTTT. This gives the protein CSASLPGISTDTQYF.

This clonotype was seen a few times. The V call is TRBV28, the J call TRBJ1-2; 8 bases map to TRBD1. Losses at the gene ends were 8 bases for V and 1 base for J; bases not matched to a gene: 12. The germline gives CDR1 MDHEN, CDR2 SYDVKM. The CDR3 has 16 amino acids. The CDR3 DNA follows: TGTGCCAGCGAAATATCCGGACAGGGTAGTAACTATGGCTACACCTTC. Translation gives CASEISGQGSNYGYTF.

The V and J genes are TRBV4-2 and TRBJ2-5; no firm D call. There are 17 residues in the CDR3. Germline V CDR1 and CDR2: LGHNA, YNFKEQ. V lost 1 base, J lost 1 base, and 16 bases lay in between. Written as DNA, the CDR3 is TGTGCCAGCAGCCAAGGGGTCACCTGGGATATCCAAGAGACCCAGTACTTC. It encodes CASSQGVTWDIQETQYF.

This chain joins TRBV11-3 and TRBJ2-3, with D perhaps assigned TRBD1 or TRBD2 (5 bases each). V lost 5 bases, J lost 1 base, and 13 bases lay in between. CDR1 SGHNT and CDR2 YENEEA come from the germline V gene. This CDR3 is 15 amino acids long. CDR3 loop: CASSRGDGRTDTQYF. As DNA, the CDR3 is TGTGCCAGCAGCCGTGGGGACGGCCGCACAGATACGCAGTATTTT. Based on the CDR3 plus reference TRBV11-3 and TRBJ2-3, the full variable domain is EAGVVQSPRYKIIEKKQPVAFWCNPISGHNTLYWYLQNLGQGPELLIRYENEEAVDDSQLPKDRFSAERLKGVDSTLKIQPAELGDSAVYLCASSRGDGRTDTQYFGPGTRLTVL.

The gene calls are TRBV9 and TRBJ1-3, with D unclear. This CDR3 has 16 amino acids. The germline V and J ends were trimmed by 0 bases and 4 bases, with 14 bases remaining between them. In germline, CDR1 is SGDLS, CDR2 YYNGEE. Written as DNA, the CDR3 is TGTGCCAGCAGCGTAGCTCCGAAAGGGAACGGAAACACCATATATTTT. Protein sequence: CASSVAPKGNGNTIYF.

This clonotype turned up a few times. V and J are TRBV5-6 and TRBJ2-3, with 10 bases aligning to TRBD1. Germline V gene sequence: CDR1 SGHDT, CDR2 YYEEEE. The CDR3 is 15 amino acids. With V trimmed by 4 bases and J by 6 bases, 8 bases remained unmatched. The CDR3 DNA sequence: TGTGCCAGCAGCCTCGTGACAGGGGGCAGCGATACGCAGTATTTT. This gives the protein CASSLVTGGSDTQYF.

This clonotype was seen only a few times. J is TRBJ1-1 and V is TRBV12-3 or TRBV12-4, with D maybe TRBD1 (5 bases). This CDR3 comprises 19 residues. The V end was cut by 8 bases, the J end by 1 base, with 29 bases between. The CDR3 is CASGRVTPVMGQPNTEAFF. In nucleotides, the CDR3 is TGTGCCAGCGGCAGAGTAACCCCCGTGATGGGGCAGCCGAACACTGAAGCTTTCTTT.

This clonotype was recorded a few times. The chain couples TRBV6-2 or TRBV6-3 to TRBJ2-7, with 7 bases aligning to TRBD1. The CDR3 spans 14 residues. Germline V gene lookup returns CDR1 MNHEY and CDR2 SVGEGT. Unmatched junction bases numbered 8, after V lost 6 bases and J lost 3 bases. The CDR3 loop is CASRQDRVRYEQYF. The CDR3 DNA follows: TGTGCCAGCAGACAAGACAGGGTACGCTACGAGCAGTACTTC.

This clonotype was counted only a few times. CDR3 sequence: CASSSLAGPGRSEQFF. The CDR3 DNA follows: TGCGCCAGCAGCTCACTAGCGGGACCGGGGAGGTCTGAGCAGTTCTTC. The chain has TRBV5-1 and TRBJ2-1; 10 positions match TRBD2. The CDR3 sequence is 16 residues long. CDR1 is SGHRS and CDR2 is YFSETQ in the germline V gene. V was clipped by 3 bases and J by 9 bases; unmatched bases: 12.

This clonotype showed up just once. With a much larger clone just one base away, this may be a read error. This chain connects TRBV7-3 to TRBJ2-1; D remains ambiguous. Germline lookup yields CDR1 SGHTA and CDR2 FQGTGA. The CDR3 extends over 15 amino acids. The CDR3 protein is CVSSHNPDGYNEQFF. DNA of the CDR3: TGTGTCAGCAGCCACAACCCAGATGGCTACAATGAGCAGTTCTTC.

This rearrangement joins TRBV10-3 to TRBJ2-7, with TRBD2 matching over 8 bases. Germline CDR1 ENHRY, CDR2 SYGVKD. Trimming took 7 bases from V and 0 from J; bases not matched to a gene: 5. The CDR3 is made up of 14 amino acids. The CDR3 spells CAINPGGSSYEQYF. DNA for the CDR3: TGTGCCATCAATCCGGGGGGGAGCTCCTACGAGCAGTACTTC.

The chain employs TRBV19 and TRBJ1-2; unclear D gene. The germline V gene encodes CDR1 LNHDA and CDR2 SQIVND (reference sequence). V was trimmed by 3 bases and J by 6 bases, leaving 14 bases between them. CDR3 length: 14 amino acids. The CDR3 DNA follows: TGTGCCAGTAGTATTCTCGGGTCAGCCAATGGCTACACCTTC. Its translation is CASSILGSANGYTF.

Only a few counts were recorded for this clonotype. This sequence joins TRBV9 and TRBJ2-1; tentatively, D is TRBD2 (6 bases). Trimming removed 0 bases from V and 9 bases from J, with 10 bases in between. CDR3 length: 13 residues. Per germline, CDR1 SGDLS and CDR2 YYNGEE. CDR3 in amino acids: CASSVESRGEQFF. CDR3 coding DNA: TGTGCCAGCAGCGTAGAGTCGCGGGGTGAGCAGTTCTTC.

This chain links TRBV29-1 with TRBJ2-1; 8 positions match TRBD2. The CDR3 totals 16 residues. Germline values: CDR1 SQVTM, CDR2 ANQGSEA. The J segment lost 5 bases and the V segment lost 0 bases, leaving 9 bases of the junction unmatched. CDR3 amino acids: CSVEEWSGSAHNEQFF. CDR3 DNA: TGCAGCGTTGAAGAATGGAGCGGGAGCGCCCACAATGAGCAGTTCTTC.

The rearrangement uses TRBV11-2 and TRBJ2-1, with 8 bases lining up with TRBD1. CDR3 length: 15 amino acids. Germline V gene lookup returns CDR1 SGHAT and CDR2 FQNNGV. V lost 3 bases and J lost 9; bases outside the gene matches: 10. The DNA of the CDR3 is TGTGCCAGCAGCTTGATGGGACAGGTTAGAGGTGAGCAGTTCTTC. This gives the protein CASSLMGQVRGEQFF.

The chain uses TRBV27 and TRBJ2-5; D is possibly TRBD1 or TRBD2 (5 bases each). V was shortened by 1 base and J by 4 bases, with 13 bases between the two germline ends. Per the germline V gene, CDR1 is MNHEY and CDR2 is SMNVEV (reference sequence). The CDR3 runs to 15 residues. This CDR3 reads CASSLYAERGETQYF. CDR3 bases: TGTGCCAGCAGTTTATATGCGGAGAGGGGAGAGACCCAGTACTTC.